The 28 T cell receptor beta chains below come from one sample, sequenced in a study of a mutant IDH1 vaccine in newly diagnosed glioma. Profiling relied on immunoSEQ multiplex PCR, and the TCRdb table lists in-frame clones only, not all of them. The sample records 35,000 to 55,000 clones, approximately 84% being singletons. Sample time point: week 23, last vaccination. Each dose of the vaccine consisted of 300 ug of mutant IDH1 20-mer peptide, with topical imiquimod. These TCRs' antigens remain unknown. Sequenced here: PBMCs, sampled from a glioma patient whose treatment included an IDH1 peptide vaccine. Receptors originate from a woman between 18 and 29 years old with glioma. Some clones in this sample may be carry-over from other donors' samples.

V usage is TRBV5-1 and J usage is TRBJ2-7; D is uncertain. Deletions cut 0 bases from V and 0 bases from J, with 7 bases between. From germline, CDR1 is SGHRS and CDR2 YFSETQ. This CDR3 is 14 amino acids long. CDR3 in DNA: TGCGCCAGCAGCTTGGAGGCCATCTCCTACGAGCAGTACTTC. Translation gives CASSLEAISYEQYF.

The CDR3 loop is CSVDTSTGYGYTF. The CDR3 DNA sequence: TGCAGCGTTGATACTTCGACGGGCTATGGCTACACCTTC. This chain links TRBV29-1 with TRBJ1-2; D uncertain. Trimming left V 3 bases short and J 4 bases short, with 12 bases between. The CDR3 covers 13 residues. Germline assignment: CDR1 SQVTM and CDR2 ANQGSEA. Full variable domain (outside the CDR3, taken from reference TRBV29-1 and TRBJ1-2): SAVISQKPSRDICQRGTSLTIQCQVDSQVTMMFWYRQQPGQSLTLIATANQGSEATYESGFVIDKFPISRPNLTFSTLTVSNMSPEDSSIYLCSVDTSTGYGYTFGSGTRLTVV.

The rearrangement links TRBV18 to TRBJ1-2; D unresolved. The CDR3 covers 12 residues. V was cut by 2 bases and J by 7 bases, with 8 bases left in between. CDR1 and CDR2 from the germline V gene are KGHSH and LQKENI. CDR3: CASSPYRTGYTF. The CDR3 nucleotides read TGTGCCAGCTCACCATATCGGACTGGCTACACCTTC. The variable domain in full, completed from reference TRBV18 and TRBJ1-2, reads NAGVMQNPRHLVRRRGQEARLRCSPMKGHSHVYWYRQLPEEGLKFMVYLQKENIIDESGMPKERFSAEFPKEGPSILRIQQVVRGDSAAYFCASSPYRTGYTFGSGTRLTVV.

This chain links TRBV10-1 with TRBJ2-1; D is undetermined. V dropped 6 bases and J dropped 1 base, with 10 bases sitting between them. Germline lookup yields CDR1 WNHNN and CDR2 SYGVQD (reference sequence). The CDR3 extends over 14 amino acids. The CDR3 DNA follows: TGCGCCAGCAGCTCATCATATTCCTACAATGAGCAGTTCTTC. This translates into CASSSSYSYNEQFF.

The rearrangement links TRBV7-2 to TRBJ2-3, with D possibly called TRBD1 or TRBD2 (7 bases each). The ends were cut back, 5 bases at V and 3 bases at J, with 15 bases in the middle. The CDR3 consists of 15 residues. CDR1 is SGHTA, CDR2 FQGNSA, per germline. The CDR3 loop reads CASSRGQGGTDTQYF. CDR3 bases: TGTGCCAGCAGCCGAGGGCAGGGGGGGACAGATACGCAGTATTTT.

This chain joins TRBV7-6 and TRBJ1-5, with a tentative D call TRBD1 (5 bases). Germline CDR1 and CDR2: SGHVS and FNYEAQ. Trimming took 1 base from V and 5 from J, leaving 9 bases between them. CDR3 length: 14 amino acids. The CDR3 here is CASSLGGGDQPQHF. The CDR3 nucleotides are TGTGCCAGCAGCTTAGGTGGGGGGGATCAGCCCCAGCATTTT.

The chain links TRBV5-1 to TRBJ1-1; D call uncertain. Between the trimmed V and J ends, which lost 0 bases and 4 bases, there was a span of 4 bases. The germline gives CDR1 SGHRS, CDR2 YFSETQ. The CDR3 sequence is 12 residues long. CDR3 sequence: CASSLGVTEAFF. CDR3 nucleotide sequence: TGCGCCAGCAGCTTGGGGGTCACTGAAGCTTTCTTT.

The chain uses TRBV2 and TRBJ1-4, with D perhaps matching TRBD1 (5 bases). Trimming shortened V by 6 bases and J by 0 bases, and 20 bases separated the two germline ends. The germline V gene encodes CDR1 SNHLY and CDR2 FYNNEI. CDR3 size: 18 residues. The CDR3 spells CASRVPQGSVTTNEKLFF. The CDR3 DNA reads TGTGCCAGCAGGGTACCGCAGGGTTCGGTAACAACTAATGAAAAACTGTTTTTT.

This clone was found once. The rearrangement uses TRBV9 and TRBJ2-7; TRBD1 agrees at 7 bases. Germline CDR1 reads SGDLS; CDR2 reads YYNGEE. V lost 3 bases, J lost 3 bases, and 9 bases stayed unmatched. The CDR3 loop spans 15 amino acids. The CDR3 region has the DNA TGTGCCAGCAGCGAGGGTCTGAGGACAGGCTACGAGCAGTACTTC. Translating it yields CASSEGLRTGYEQYF.

The chain has TRBV7-9 and TRBJ2-7; D is possibly TRBD1 or TRBD2 (6 bases each). The CDR3 has 16 amino acids. The V and J ends lost 5 bases and 2 bases respectively, with 19 bases between them. Germline V gives CDR1 SEHNR, CDR2 FQNEAQ (reference sequence). The CDR3 region is CASSPRGPGDPYEQYF. Here the CDR3 DNA reads TGTGCCAGCAGCCCCAGGGGCCCGGGGGACCCCTACGAGCAGTACTTC.

This chain connects TRBV6-1 to TRBJ2-3, with D tentatively TRBD1 or TRBD2 (5 bases each). The germline V gene encodes CDR1 MNHNS and CDR2 SASEGT. With 4 bases removed from V and 2 bases from J, the gap between germline ends came to 13 bases. The CDR3 has 15 amino acids. CDR3 in DNA: TGTGCCAGCAGTGGAGGGGCAGGTGCCACAGATACGCAGTATTTT. This codes for CASSGGAGATDTQYF.

The chain employs TRBV7-6 and TRBJ2-1, with D possibly being TRBD2 (6 bases). Per germline, CDR1 SGHVS and CDR2 FNYEAQ. CDR3 length: 15 residues. V lost 2 bases, J lost 5 bases, and 13 bases lay in between. In DNA, the CDR3 is TGTGCCAGCAGCTTATCGGGTAGCGGACACAATGAGCAGTTCTTC. Translation: CASSLSGSGHNEQFF.

V gene TRBV27 combines with J gene TRBJ2-1; D may be TRBD1 or TRBD2 (6 bases each). The germline V gene encodes CDR1 MNHEY and CDR2 SMNVEV (reference sequence). The CDR3 has 13 residues. Trimming took off 7 bases at V and 3 bases at J, with 10 bases between the two ends. This chain's CDR3 is CASTGALYNEQFF. CDR3 DNA: TGTGCCAGCACGGGGGCCCTCTACAATGAGCAGTTCTTC.

The chain employs TRBV6-4 and TRBJ1-1; 9 bases are a match to TRBD1. V trimming: 0 bases; J trimming: 5 bases; junction bases outside the gene matches: 7. Germline V gene data show CDR1 as MRHNA and CDR2 as SNTAGT. The CDR3 extends over 16 amino acids. The CDR3 spells CASSDSPGDRATEAFF. For the CDR3, the DNA is TGTGCCAGCAGTGACTCGCCCGGGGACAGGGCAACTGAAGCTTTCTTT.

The gene calls are TRBV4-2 and TRBJ2-3, with 9 bases that match TRBD2. The CDR3 has 17 residues. Trimming at V came to 1 base and at J to 2 bases, leaving 7 bases not matched to a gene. Germline-derived CDR1 and CDR2 are LGHNA and YNFKEQ. CDR3 region: CASSQAKTSGATDTQYF. The CDR3 region has the DNA TGTGCCAGCAGCCAAGCTAAGACTAGCGGAGCCACAGATACGCAGTATTTT.

The V call is TRBV7-9, the J call TRBJ1-6; 7 bases agree with TRBD1. The CDR3 is 15 amino acids. The V segment lost 0 bases and the J segment 9 bases; nucleotides outside the gene matches: 5. Germline CDR1 is SEHNR and CDR2 is FQNEAQ (reference sequence). In DNA form, the CDR3 reads TGTGCCAGCAGCTTAGCACAGGGGCAGGGTTCACCCCTCCACTTT. Translating gives CASSLAQGQGSPLHF.

The chain has TRBV5-1 and TRBJ2-3; D gene ambiguous. Between the trimmed V and J ends, which lost 0 bases and 6 bases, there was a span of 11 bases. Germline lookup yields CDR1 SGHRS and CDR2 YFSETQ. This CDR3 is built from 14 residues. The CDR3 region is CASSLARVGDTQYF. CDR3 bases: TGCGCCAGCAGCTTGGCACGGGTGGGCGATACGCAGTATTTT.

This clone showed up just a few times. The chain combines TRBV4-1 with TRBJ1-1, with a weak D call TRBD1 (5 bases). Germline lookup yields CDR1 MGHRA and CDR2 YSYEKL. V gave up 1 base and J gave up 0 bases, with 9 bases separating them. This CDR3 is built from 15 residues. The CDR3 region has the DNA TGCGCCAGCAGCCAAGTAAAGGGGATGAACACTGAAGCTTTCTTT. Translating it yields CASSQVKGMNTEAFF.

The chain couples TRBV6-5 to TRBJ2-7; 8 bases fit TRBD1. The germline V gene encodes CDR1 MNHEY and CDR2 SVGAGI. V lost 6 bases to trimming and J lost 2 bases; unmatched junction nucleotides: 6. The CDR3 consists of 14 residues. Here the CDR3 reads CASRPGQGAYEQYF. CDR3 DNA sequence: TGTGCCAGCAGACCTGGACAGGGCGCCTACGAGCAGTACTTC.

The chain employs TRBV5-5 and TRBJ1-2, with D uncertain. Trimming left V 0 bases short and J 4 bases short, with 7 bases between. The CDR3 length is 13 residues. Germline values: CDR1 SGHKS, CDR2 YYEKEE (reference sequence). The CDR3 coding sequence is TGTGCCAGCAGCTTGGAACCAGGCTATGGCTACACCTTC. Translating gives CASSLEPGYGYTF.

The chain carries TRBV13 and TRBJ1-5; D remains unclear. This CDR3 has 12 amino acids. V lost 4 bases to trimming and J lost 6 bases, with 7 bases between them. The germline gives CDR1 PRHDT, CDR2 FYEKMQ (reference sequence). CDR3 sequence reads: CASSSGVQPQHF. The CDR3 DNA reads TGTGCCAGCAGCTCAGGAGTTCAGCCCCAGCATTTT.

The chain recombines TRBV10-1 with TRBJ2-5; D unclear. Trimming shortened V by 5 bases and J by 2 bases, and 18 bases separated the two germline ends. Germline CDR1 WNHNN, CDR2 SYGVQD (reference sequence). The CDR3 loop spans 16 amino acids. The CDR3 here is CASSPLKATTQETQYF. DNA for the CDR3: TGCGCCAGCAGTCCCCTAAAAGCAACGACGCAAGAGACCCAGTACTTC.

This chain connects TRBV27 to TRBJ1-2, with 7 bases identical to TRBD1. CDR1 is MNHEY, CDR2 SMNVEV, per germline (reference sequence). The CDR3 is 15 residues long. Germline trimming cut 5 bases from V and 2 bases from J; bases unmatched to any gene: 8. The CDR3 DNA is TGTGCCAGCAGTCTAGGGGGACAGAACAACTATGGCTACACCTTC. This translates into CASSLGGQNNYGYTF.

This clone has a single count. J is TRBJ2-7 and V is TRBV6-4; 9 nucleotides align to TRBD2. V was clipped by 3 bases and J by 0 bases; unmatched bases: 9. The CDR3 has 17 amino acids. CDR1 MRHNA and CDR2 SNTAGT come from the germline V gene. CDR3 coding DNA: TGTGCCAGCAGTGATGCATCTAAAGCGGGAGGCTCCTACGAGCAGTACTTC. Its protein product is CASSDASKAGGSYEQYF.

The chain combines TRBV9 with TRBJ1-2, with TRBD1 matching over 11 bases. J gave up 14 bases and V 4 bases, and 13 bases lay outside the gene matches. CDR3 size: 14 residues. Germline V gene lookup returns CDR1 SGDLS and CDR2 YYNGEE. In nucleotides, the CDR3 is TGTGCCAGCAGCAAGGACAGGGGGCTCCAGCAACAGACCTTC. Protein sequence: CASSKDRGLQQQTF.

The V call is TRBV14, the J call TRBJ2-5; 12 positions agree with TRBD2. The CDR3 extends over 18 amino acids. Germline V CDR1 and CDR2: SGHDN, FVKESK. V shed 0 bases, J shed 4 bases, and the junction held 9 bases outside the gene matches. CDR3 amino acids: CASSQDRLAGEYAETQYF. In DNA, the CDR3 is TGTGCCAGCAGCCAAGATCGACTAGCGGGAGAGTATGCAGAGACCCAGTACTTC.

The CDR3 bases are TGTGCCAGCAGCAGTTGGGGACTAGCGGGGGTCCTACACATTCAGTACTTC. It is translated as CASSSWGLAGVLHIQYF. The chain links TRBV5-6 to TRBJ2-4; 14 bases line up with TRBD2. Trimming removed 4 bases from V and 8 bases from J; junction bases left unmatched: 11. Germline CDR1 is SGHDT and CDR2 is YYEEEE. The CDR3 has 17 residues.

The V and J genes are TRBV29-1 and TRBJ2-7, with 7 bases aligning to TRBD1. Germline lookup yields CDR1 SQVTM and CDR2 ANQGSEA. This CDR3 spans 14 amino acids. Germline trimming cut 2 bases from V and 4 bases from J; bases unmatched to any gene: 8. For the CDR3, the DNA is TGCAGCGTTGAAAATCACGAACAGGGGTACGAGCAGTACTTC. Translation gives CSVENHEQGYEQYF.